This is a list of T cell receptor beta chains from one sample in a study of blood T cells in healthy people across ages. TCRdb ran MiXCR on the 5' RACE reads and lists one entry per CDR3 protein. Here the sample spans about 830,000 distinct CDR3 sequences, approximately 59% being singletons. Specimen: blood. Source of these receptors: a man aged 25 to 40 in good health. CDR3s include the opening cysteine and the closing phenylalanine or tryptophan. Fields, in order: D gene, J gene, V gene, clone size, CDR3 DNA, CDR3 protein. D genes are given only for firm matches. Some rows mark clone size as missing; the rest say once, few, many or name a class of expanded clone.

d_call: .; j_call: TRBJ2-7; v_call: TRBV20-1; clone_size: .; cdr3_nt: TGCAGTGCTAGATCCGGATGGGAGCAGTACTTC; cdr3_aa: CSARSGWEQYF
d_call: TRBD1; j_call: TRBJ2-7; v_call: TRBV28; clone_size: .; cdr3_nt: TGTGCCAGCGGGAGGGACAGGGTGATAACCTACGGGCAGTACTTC; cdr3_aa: CASGRDRVITYGQYF
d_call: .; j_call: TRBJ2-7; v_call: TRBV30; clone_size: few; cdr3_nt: TGTGCCTGGAGGGGGGCTAGCTCCTACGAGCAGTACTTC; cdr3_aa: CAWRGASSYEQYF
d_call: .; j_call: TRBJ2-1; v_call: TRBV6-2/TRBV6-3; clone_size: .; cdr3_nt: TGTGCCAGCGGATGGGGAGACAATGAGCAGTTCTTC; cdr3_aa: CASGWGDNEQFF
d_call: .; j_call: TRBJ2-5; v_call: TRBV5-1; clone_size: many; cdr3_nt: TGTGCCAGCAGTTTAGATGGTGAGACCCAGTACTTC; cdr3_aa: CASSLDGETQYF
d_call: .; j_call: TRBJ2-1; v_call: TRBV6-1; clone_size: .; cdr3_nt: TGTGCCAGCAGTGTAGTAGCGGCCAGCTCCTACAATGAGCAGTTCTTC; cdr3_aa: CASSVVAASSYNEQFF
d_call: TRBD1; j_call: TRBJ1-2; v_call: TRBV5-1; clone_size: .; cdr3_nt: TGCGCCAGCAGCTCGACAGGGGTGAAATACTATGGCTACACCTTC; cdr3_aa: CASSSTGVKYYGYTF
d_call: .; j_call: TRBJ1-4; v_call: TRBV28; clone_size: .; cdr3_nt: TGTGCCAGCAGTCCTATCTCGGGGGGCGCGCGTGAAAAACTGTTTTTT; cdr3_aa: CASSPISGGAREKLFF
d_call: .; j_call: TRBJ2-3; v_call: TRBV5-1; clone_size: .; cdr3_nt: TGCGCCAGCAGCATGGAACGGAGCACAGATACGCAGTATTTT; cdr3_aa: CASSMERSTDTQYF
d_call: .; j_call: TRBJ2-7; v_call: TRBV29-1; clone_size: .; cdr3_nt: TGCAGCGTTGAAAGCGGCCCCTGCGAGCAGTACTTC; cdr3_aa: CSVESGPCEQYF
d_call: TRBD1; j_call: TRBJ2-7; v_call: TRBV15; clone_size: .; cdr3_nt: TGTGCCACCAGCAGGGACAGGTATACCTACGAGCAGTACTTC; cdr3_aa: CATSRDRYTYEQYF
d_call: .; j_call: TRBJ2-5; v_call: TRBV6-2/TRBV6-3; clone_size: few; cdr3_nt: TGTGCCAGCAGATATGCCCGCCGGGAGACCCAGTACTTC; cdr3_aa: CASRYARRETQYF
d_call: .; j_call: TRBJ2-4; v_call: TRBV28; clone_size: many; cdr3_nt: TGTGCCAGCAGTGCCCCAGGGTCCCAAAACATTCAGTACTTC; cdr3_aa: CASSAPGSQNIQYF
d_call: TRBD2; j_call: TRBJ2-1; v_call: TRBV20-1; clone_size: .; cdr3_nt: TGCAGTGCTAGACGGGGACTAGCGGGGGGGCGCTCCTACAATGAGCAGTTCTTC; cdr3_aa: CSARRGLAGGRSYNEQFF